This record concerns one T cell receptor (beta chain) sequence. The germline CDR1 and CDR2 sequences are KGHDR and SFDVKD. The V end lost 4 bases, the J end lost 5 bases, and 11 bases lay between the germline ends. The CDR3 spans 14 residues. Original data processing: The assay estimated nucleated cells by amplifying reference gene primers. Here immunoSEQ multiplex PCR was the method, and the copy in TCRdb shows in-frame clones only, minus some. V, J and clone size were drawn from that table, and D and trimming were deduced from the DNA. The sample has 120,000 or so clones, around 91% seen once. The record originates from a study of blood T cell repertoires in COVID-19. The overall study: Whether acute or convalescent, the COVID-19 samples came from the United States, Italy and Spain.

This clonotype was sampled from a woman aged 60-70 years with COVID-19, enrolled during active disease. The sequenced sample was peripheral blood. The rearrangement links TRBV24-1 to TRBJ1-5; D may be TRBD1 (6 bases). The CDR3 loop is CATSEQGIDQPQHF. The CDR3 DNA reads TGTGCCACCAGTGAACAGGGAATTGATCAGCCCCAGCATTTT.